The T cell receptor beta chain described here comes from a study of technical replicates of blood from several donors. Repertoires were generated with immunoSEQ multiplex PCR, while TCRdb's copy carries only in-frame clones and drops some. The data contain around 100,000 clones, just under 95% of them singletons. The CDR3 contains 17 residues. The germline V gene encodes CDR1 KGHSH and CDR2 LQKENI. Between the trimmed V and J ends, which lost 3 bases and 0 bases, there was a span of 14 bases. The source material was T cells isolated from PBMCs. This TCR was sampled from a human donor in good health. This sequence joins TRBV18 and TRBJ1-4; D perhaps matches TRBD1 (5 bases). Written as DNA, the CDR3 is TGTGCCAGCTCACCTAATGCGGTGGGGCCAACTAATGAAAAACTGTTTTTT. Translating gives CASSPNAVGPTNEKLFF. The whole variable domain, filled in from reference TRBV18 and TRBJ1-4, reads NAGVMQNPRHLVRRRGQEARLRCSPMKGHSHVYWYRQLPEEGLKFMVYLQKENIIDESGMPKERFSAEFPKEGPSILRIQQVVRGDSAAYFCASSPNAVGPTNEKLFFGSGTQLSVL.